A selection of T cell receptor beta chains follows, all from one sample in a study of memory CD4+ T cells and cytomegalovirus serostatus. Sequenced by immunoSEQ multiplex PCR; TCRdb stores in-frame clones only, minus some. The sample comprises under 80,000 clones, approximately 78% of which are singletons, and 0.85% to 0.95% rests with the top ten. Input material: memory CD4+ T cells from blood. All receptors derive from an adult in good health and CMV-seronegative. Each CDR3 is given with its conserved first and last residue. The D gene is left open where the match is weak. Only some rows state a clone size, as once, few, many or a class for expanded clones.

CDR3 DNA: TGTGCCAGCAAAAGGACAGGCCAGAATCAGCCCCAGCATTTT; CDR3 protein: CASKRTGQNQPQHF; J gene: TRBJ1-5; clone size: .; CDR3 length: 14; D gene: TRBD1; V gene: TRBV6-6
CDR3 DNA: TGCGCCAGCAGAGCCGGGCAAGAGACCCAGTACTTC; CDR3 protein: CASRAGQETQYF; J gene: TRBJ2-5; clone size: .; CDR3 length: 12; D gene: .; V gene: TRBV5-1
CDR3 DNA: TGTGCCAGCGGAAGACAGGGGGCATCTTACGAGCAGTACTTC; CDR3 protein: CASGRQGASYEQYF; J gene: TRBJ2-7; clone size: .; CDR3 length: 14; D gene: TRBD1; V gene: TRBV6-6
CDR3 DNA: TGCAGCGTGCCGACACAAACCTATGGCTACACCTTC; CDR3 protein: CSVPTQTYGYTF; J gene: TRBJ1-2; clone size: few; CDR3 length: 12; D gene: .; V gene: TRBV29-1
CDR3 DNA: TGTGCCAGCAGCCACCTCTTCGGGACAGGGGTGATCACTGAAGCTTTCTTT; CDR3 protein: CASSHLFGTGVITEAFF; J gene: TRBJ1-1; clone size: .; CDR3 length: 17; D gene: TRBD1; V gene: TRBV5-6
CDR3 DNA: TGTGCCAGCAGTTTGGGGAGGGGGTTGCGCACTGAAGCTTTCTTT; CDR3 protein: CASSLGRGLRTEAFF; J gene: TRBJ1-1; clone size: .; CDR3 length: 15; D gene: .; V gene: TRBV28
CDR3 DNA: TGTGCCAGCAGTCCAGGGGGAGGGACCGGGGAGCTGTTTTTT; CDR3 protein: CASSPGGGTGELFF; J gene: TRBJ2-2; clone size: .; CDR3 length: 14; D gene: .; V gene: TRBV28
CDR3 DNA: TGTGCCAGCATGTTCAACTATGGCTACACCTTC; CDR3 protein: CASMFNYGYTF; J gene: TRBJ1-2; clone size: .; CDR3 length: 11; D gene: .; V gene: TRBV6-1
CDR3 DNA: TGTGCCAGCAGTTTAGGGGGGGCAGGCGGCACTGAAGCTTTCTTT; CDR3 protein: CASSLGGAGGTEAFF; J gene: TRBJ1-1; clone size: few; CDR3 length: 15; D gene: .; V gene: TRBV28
CDR3 DNA: TGTGCCAGCTCACCGAGCGGGGAGAGCTATGGCTACACCTTC; CDR3 protein: CASSPSGESYGYTF; J gene: TRBJ1-2; clone size: .; CDR3 length: 14; D gene: .; V gene: TRBV18
CDR3 DNA: TGCGCCAGCAGCCAAGCCGGGGGGACAGGGGGCCATGAGCAGTTCTTC; CDR3 protein: CASSQAGGTGGHEQFF; J gene: TRBJ2-1; clone size: once; CDR3 length: 16; D gene: TRBD1; V gene: TRBV4-1
CDR3 DNA: TGTGCCAGCAGGGTAGCGGGACAGAGCACAGATACGCAGTATTTT; CDR3 protein: CASRVAGQSTDTQYF; J gene: TRBJ2-3; clone size: .; CDR3 length: 15; D gene: .; V gene: TRBV6-5
CDR3 DNA: TGTGCCAGCAGCTTGCAGGCCACCGGGGCCCAGTACTTC; CDR3 protein: CASSLQATGAQYF; J gene: TRBJ2-5; clone size: once; CDR3 length: 13; D gene: .; V gene: TRBV5-6
CDR3 DNA: TGTGCCAGCAGCTTAGTAGGTAGCCAGAGCACAGATACGCAGTATTTT; CDR3 protein: CASSLVGSQSTDTQYF; J gene: TRBJ2-3; clone size: .; CDR3 length: 16; D gene: .; V gene: TRBV7-2
CDR3 DNA: TGTGCCAGCTCGGGGACAGGGACTAATGAAAAACTGTTTTTT; CDR3 protein: CASSGTGTNEKLFF; J gene: TRBJ1-4; clone size: .; CDR3 length: 14; D gene: TRBD1; V gene: TRBV18
CDR3 DNA: TGTGCCAGCAGTTTAGGGGCAGTCAACTATGGCTACACCTTC; CDR3 protein: CASSLGAVNYGYTF; J gene: TRBJ1-2; clone size: .; CDR3 length: 14; D gene: .; V gene: TRBV27
CDR3 DNA: TGCGCCAGCAGCTTGGACAACACCGGGGAGCTGTTTTTT; CDR3 protein: CASSLDNTGELFF; J gene: TRBJ2-2; clone size: .; CDR3 length: 13; D gene: .; V gene: TRBV5-1
CDR3 DNA: TGTGCCAGCAGCTTATATGGGCAGGGGCTCTTGAATCAGCCCCAGCATTTT; CDR3 protein: CASSLYGQGLLNQPQHF; J gene: TRBJ1-5; clone size: once; CDR3 length: 17; D gene: .; V gene: TRBV7-2
CDR3 DNA: TGTGCCAGCAGTGGTCCCGGGGGACAGGACTGGATTGAAGCTTTCTTT; CDR3 protein: CASSGPGGQDWIEAFF; J gene: TRBJ1-1; clone size: once; CDR3 length: 16; D gene: TRBD1; V gene: TRBV25-1
CDR3 DNA: TGTGCCAGCAGCTTATCAGGGGGCAATGGGTATGGCTACACCTTC; CDR3 protein: CASSLSGGNGYGYTF; J gene: TRBJ1-2; clone size: .; CDR3 length: 15; D gene: TRBD1; V gene: TRBV11-2
CDR3 DNA: TGTGCCAGCAGTGAAGATTATACGGCACCTAGCACAGATACGCAGTATTTT; CDR3 protein: CASSEDYTAPSTDTQYF; J gene: TRBJ2-3; clone size: .; CDR3 length: 17; D gene: .; V gene: TRBV6-1
CDR3 DNA: TGTGCCAGCACCCTTCGCTCTGGGGCCAACGTCCTGACTTTC; CDR3 protein: CASTLRSGANVLTF; J gene: TRBJ2-6; clone size: .; CDR3 length: 14; D gene: .; V gene: TRBV2
CDR3 DNA: TGTGCCAGCAGTGGGCTAGGGAGCGGGGGGCGAGAGCAGTACTTC; CDR3 protein: CASSGLGSGGREQYF; J gene: TRBJ2-7; clone size: .; CDR3 length: 15; D gene: TRBD2; V gene: TRBV6-1
CDR3 DNA: TGCGCCAGCAGCCACCTTGATTTCCTGGGGACCTCTGCCTACGAGCAGTACTTC; CDR3 protein: CASSHLDFLGTSAYEQYF; J gene: TRBJ2-7; clone size: .; CDR3 length: 18; D gene: .; V gene: TRBV4-1
CDR3 DNA: TGTGCCAGCAGCTTGGTCGATGAGCAGTTCTTC; CDR3 protein: CASSLVDEQFF; J gene: TRBJ2-1; clone size: .; CDR3 length: 11; D gene: .; V gene: TRBV5-6